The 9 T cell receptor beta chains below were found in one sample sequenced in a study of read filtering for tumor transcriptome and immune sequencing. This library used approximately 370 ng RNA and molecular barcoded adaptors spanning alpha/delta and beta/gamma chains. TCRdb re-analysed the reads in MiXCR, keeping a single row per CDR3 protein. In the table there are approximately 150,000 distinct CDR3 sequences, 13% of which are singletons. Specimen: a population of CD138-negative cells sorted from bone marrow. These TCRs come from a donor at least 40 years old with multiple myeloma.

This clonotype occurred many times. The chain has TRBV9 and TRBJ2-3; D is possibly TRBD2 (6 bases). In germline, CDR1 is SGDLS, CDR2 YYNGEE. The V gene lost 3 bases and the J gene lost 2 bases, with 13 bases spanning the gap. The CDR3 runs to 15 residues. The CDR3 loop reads CASSDRDFSTDTQYF. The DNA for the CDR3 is TGTGCCAGCAGCGATCGGGACTTCTCCACAGATACGCAGTATTTT.

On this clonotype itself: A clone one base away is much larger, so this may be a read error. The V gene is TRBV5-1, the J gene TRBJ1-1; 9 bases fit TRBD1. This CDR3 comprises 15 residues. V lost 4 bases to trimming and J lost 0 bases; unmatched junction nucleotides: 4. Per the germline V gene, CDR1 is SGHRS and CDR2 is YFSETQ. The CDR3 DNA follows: TGCGCCAGCAGCACCGGGACAGGGTTGAACACTGAAGCTTTCTTT. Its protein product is CASSTGTGLNTEAFF.

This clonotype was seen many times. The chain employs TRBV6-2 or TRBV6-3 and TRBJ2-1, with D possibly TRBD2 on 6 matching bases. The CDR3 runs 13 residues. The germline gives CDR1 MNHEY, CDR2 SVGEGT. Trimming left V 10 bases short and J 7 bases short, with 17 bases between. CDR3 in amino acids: CAITGLPRNEQFF. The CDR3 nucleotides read TGTGCCATTACGGGACTCCCCCGAAATGAGCAGTTCTTC.

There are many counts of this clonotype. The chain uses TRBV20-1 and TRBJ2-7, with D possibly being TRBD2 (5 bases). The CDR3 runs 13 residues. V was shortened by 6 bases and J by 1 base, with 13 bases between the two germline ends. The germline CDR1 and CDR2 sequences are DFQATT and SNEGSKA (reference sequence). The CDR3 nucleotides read TGCAGTGCCCTAGAGAGGGCTTCCTACGAGCAGTACTTC. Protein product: CSALERASYEQYF.

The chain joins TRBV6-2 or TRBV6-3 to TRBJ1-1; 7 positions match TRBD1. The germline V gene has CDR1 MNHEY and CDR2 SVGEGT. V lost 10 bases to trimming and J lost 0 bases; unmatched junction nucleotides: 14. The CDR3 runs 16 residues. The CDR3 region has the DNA TGTGCCACTCGGAGCCCGAAGGGGGCCATGAACACTGAAGCTTTCTTT. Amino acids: CATRSPKGAMNTEAFF.

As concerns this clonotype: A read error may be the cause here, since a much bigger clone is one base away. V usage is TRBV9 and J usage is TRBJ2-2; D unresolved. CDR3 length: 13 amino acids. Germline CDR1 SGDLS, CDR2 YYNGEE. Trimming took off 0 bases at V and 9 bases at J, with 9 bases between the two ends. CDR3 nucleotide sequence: TGTGCCAGCAGCGTAGACAGTCCCAGGGAGCTGTTTTTT. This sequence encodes CASSVDSPRELFF.

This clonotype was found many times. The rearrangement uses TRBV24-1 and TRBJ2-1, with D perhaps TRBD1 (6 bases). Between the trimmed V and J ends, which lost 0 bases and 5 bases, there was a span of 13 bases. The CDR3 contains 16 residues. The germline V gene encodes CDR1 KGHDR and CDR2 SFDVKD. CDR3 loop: CATSDLNRDLNNEQFF. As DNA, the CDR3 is TGTGCCACCAGTGATTTGAACAGGGATCTCAACAATGAGCAGTTCTTC.

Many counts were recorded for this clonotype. CDR3 in DNA: TGTGCCAGCAGTCCCCAGACAGGTTTGAACACTGAAGCTTTCTTT. Protein product: CASSPQTGLNTEAFF. This chain links TRBV12-3 or TRBV12-4 with TRBJ1-1; TRBD1 is a possible D gene (6 bases). The CDR3 totals 15 residues. V was trimmed by 5 bases and J by 0 bases, leaving 13 bases between them.

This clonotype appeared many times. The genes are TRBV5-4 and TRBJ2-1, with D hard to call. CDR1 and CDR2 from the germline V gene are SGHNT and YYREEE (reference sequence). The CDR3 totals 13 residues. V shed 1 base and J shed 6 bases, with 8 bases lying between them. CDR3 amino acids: CASSLTNFNEQFF. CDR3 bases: TGTGCCAGCAGCTTGACGAACTTCAATGAGCAGTTCTTC.